Detailed here is one T cell receptor beta chain. V shed 5 bases and J 4 bases; nucleotides not matched to a gene: 10. Looked up from germline, CDR1 is LGHNA and CDR2 is YNFKEQ. The CDR3 spans 16 residues. This sample is drawn from a study of T cell changes during pregnancy in multiple sclerosis. Libraries were prepared by immunoSEQ multiplex PCR; TCRdb keeps only in-frame clonotypes and omits some of them. The sample holds about 75,000 clones; 90% to 95% are singletons and the top ten take roughly 0.14%. J is TRBJ1-3 and V is TRBV4-2; TRBD1 aligns across 8 bases. The sequence was collected from a female donor with multiple sclerosis, enrolled in a pregnancy study. This specimen consisted of CD4+ T cells from peripheral blood mononuclear cells, obtained after pregnancy. The CDR3 loop reads CASSSTGTGVGNTIYF. CDR3 DNA sequence: TGTGCCAGCAGCTCAACCGGGACAGGAGTGGGAAACACCATATATTTT.